The 15 T cell receptor beta chains reported below all come from one sample, sequenced in a study of OX40 agonist ivuxolimab in advanced cancers. This table comes from immunoSEQ multiplex PCR, and its TCRdb copy is limited to in-frame clones, with some not included. Of 71,000 or so clones listed, nearly 95% are singletons. The source material was CD4+ or CD8+ T cells sorted from blood, sampled in a trial of the OX40 agonist ivuxolimab. The receptors here all came from an adult with an advanced solid tumor such as melanoma, head and neck, liver or kidney cancer.

This chain connects TRBV30 to TRBJ2-2; tentative D call: TRBD1 (6 bases). Trimming pared 3 bases from V and 0 bases from J, leaving 14 bases between. This CDR3 comprises 16 residues. Germline CDR1 is GTSNPN and CDR2 is SVGIG (reference sequence). The CDR3 region is CAWSVLRGTNTGELFF. DNA of the CDR3: TGTGCCTGGAGCGTGCTGAGGGGGACGAACACCGGGGAGCTGTTTTTT. The full variable domain, with the rest looked up from reference TRBV30 and TRBJ2-2, is SQTIHQWPATLVQPVGSPLSLECTVEGTSNPNLYWYRQAAGRGLQLLFYSVGIGQISSEVPQNLSASRPQDRQFILSSKKLLLSDSGFYLCAWSVLRGTNTGELFFGEGSRLTVL.

V and J are TRBV5-1 and TRBJ2-5, with 12 positions matching TRBD2. Germline trimming cut 1 base from V and 3 bases from J; bases unmatched to any gene: 10. Per germline, CDR1 SGHRS and CDR2 YFSETQ. The CDR3 covers 18 residues. CDR3 sequence reads: CASSLTDLAGGIKETQYF. The CDR3 region has the DNA TGCGCCAGCAGCTTGACCGATCTAGCGGGGGGGATTAAAGAGACCCAGTACTTC.

The chain is built from TRBV27 and TRBJ1-4; no clear D gene. CDR1 and CDR2 (germline): MNHEY, SMNVEV (reference sequence). The CDR3 consists of 11 residues. Trimming pared 8 bases from V and 7 bases from J, leaving 8 bases between. CDR3 nucleotide sequence: TGTGCCAGCTTGCAAGGTGAAAAACTGTTTTTT. This sequence encodes CASLQGEKLFF.

The rearrangement joins TRBV19 to TRBJ1-6; D is uncertain. This CDR3 comprises 16 residues. V lost 7 bases, J lost 0 bases, and 13 bases lay in between. Germline loops: CDR1 LNHDA, CDR2 SQIVND (reference sequence). Here the CDR3 reads CASTTSEHSYNSPLHF. For the CDR3, the DNA is TGTGCCAGTACTACCTCTGAGCACTCCTATAATTCACCCCTCCACTTT.

The chain links TRBV20-1 to TRBJ1-2; D gene ambiguous. V was cut by 6 bases and J by 2 bases, with 4 bases left in between. The CDR3 is made up of 10 amino acids. Looked up from germline, CDR1 is DFQATT and CDR2 is SNEGSKA (reference sequence). Written as DNA, the CDR3 is TGCAGTGCCGCGAACTATGGCTACACCTTC. Translating it yields CSAANYGYTF.

The chain links TRBV9 to TRBJ2-3; D might be TRBD1 or TRBD2, each matching 6 bases. V was trimmed by 6 bases and J by 5 bases, leaving 19 bases between them. Germline V gene sequence: CDR1 SGDLS, CDR2 YYNGEE. CDR3 length: 15 amino acids. CDR3 in amino acids: CASTRWGAHEDTQYF. The DNA of the CDR3 is TGTGCCAGCACCAGGTGGGGGGCCCACGAAGATACGCAGTATTTT.

Notes on this clone: Other nucleotide sequences from this sample produce the same CDR3. The chain combines TRBV27 with TRBJ2-1, with TRBD2 matching over 7 bases. Per germline, CDR1 MNHEY and CDR2 SMNVEV (reference sequence). V shed 3 bases, J shed 1 base, and the junction held 0 bases outside the gene matches. This CDR3 has 14 residues. CDR3 DNA sequence: TGTGCCAGCAGTTTGGGAGGGTCCTACAATGAGCAGTTCTTC. Protein: CASSLGGSYNEQFF.

The chain carries TRBV14 and TRBJ2-1; a possible D gene is TRBD2 (5 bases). V lost 5 bases to trimming and J lost 6 bases, with 8 bases between them. The CDR3 length is 12 residues. CDR1 and CDR2 (germline): SGHDN, FVKESK. DNA of the CDR3: TGTGCCAGCAGCTGGGAGCTCAATGAGCAGTTCTTC. Its translation: CASSWELNEQFF.

The V gene is TRBV25-1, the J gene TRBJ1-4; possible D gene TRBD1, 6 bases. The ends were cut back, 5 bases at V and 8 bases at J, with 12 bases in the middle. CDR1 and CDR2 from the germline V gene are MGHDK and SYGVNS. The CDR3 loop spans 13 amino acids. The CDR3 coding sequence is TGTGCCAGCAGTCCCAGGGGAAGGGAAAAACTGTTTTTT. Amino acid sequence: CASSPRGREKLFF.

The rearrangement uses TRBV7-8 and TRBJ1-5; 7 nucleotides agree with TRBD1. Germline V lookup: CDR1 SGHVS, CDR2 FQNEAQ. The CDR3 covers 15 residues. The ends lost 5 bases at V and 4 bases at J; junction bases unmatched: 8. The CDR3 reads CASSPIGQANQPQHF. The DNA for the CDR3 is TGTGCCAGCAGCCCCATCGGACAGGCTAATCAGCCCCAGCATTTT.

As concerns this clone: Other DNA sequences from this sample encode an identical CDR3 as well. V usage is TRBV28 and J usage is TRBJ2-7; TRBD1 agrees at 7 bases. The CDR3 consists of 12 residues. The V gene end was trimmed by 6 bases and the J gene end by 2 bases; junction bases not matched to a gene: 1. Germline V gene lookup returns CDR1 MDHEN and CDR2 SYDVKM. CDR3 in amino acids: CASSGTAYEQYF. The CDR3 nucleotides are TGTGCCAGCAGCGGGACAGCCTACGAGCAGTACTTC.

The V gene is TRBV19, the J gene TRBJ1-1; 7 bases align to TRBD1. CDR1 and CDR2 (germline): LNHDA, SQIVND (reference sequence). V dropped 6 bases and J dropped 1; count of bases not matched to a gene: 11. The CDR3 is 16 amino acids. The chain's CDR3 is CASSRQGGLWNTEAFF. In DNA form, the CDR3 reads TGTGCCAGTAGCCGTCAAGGGGGCCTGTGGAACACTGAAGCTTTCTTT.

This chain links TRBV6-5 with TRBJ2-7; TRBD1 might be the D (5 bases). V was trimmed by 1 base and J by 2 bases, leaving 12 bases between them. Germline CDR1 MNHEY, CDR2 SVGAGI. This CDR3 is 15 amino acids long. The CDR3 DNA is TGTGCCAGCAGTTACTTCCAGGGTGGTACCTACGAGCAGTACTTC. Residues: CASSYFQGGTYEQYF.

This chain joins TRBV5-4 and TRBJ2-3; 9 nucleotides match TRBD2. CDR3 size: 14 residues. In germline, CDR1 is SGHNT, CDR2 YYREEE (reference sequence). Trimming removed 1 base from V and 6 bases from J; junction bases left unmatched: 3. The CDR3 coding sequence is TGTGCCAGCAGCTTGTTAGCGGGAGAGGATACGCAGTATTTT. Translation: CASSLLAGEDTQYF. Complete variable domain (other parts from reference TRBV5-4 and TRBJ2-3): ETGVTQSPTHLIKTRGQQVTLRCSSQSGHNTVSWYQQALGQGPQFIFQYYREEENGRGNFPPRFSGLQFPNYSSELNVNALELDDSALYLCASSLLAGEDTQYFGPGTRLTVL.

This chain uses TRBV12-5 with TRBJ2-1; 10 positions match TRBD2. V dropped 0 bases and J dropped 5; count of bases not matched to a gene: 7. Germline V gene sequence: CDR1 LGHNT, CDR2 FRNRAP. There are 17 residues in the CDR3. Here the CDR3 reads CASGLVAGGFFNNEQFF. The CDR3 coding sequence is TGTGCTAGTGGTTTGGTAGCGGGGGGGTTCTTTAACAATGAGCAGTTCTTC.